One sample yielded the 9 T cell receptor beta chains listed below, sequenced in a study of T cell responses to AZD1222 COVID-19 vaccine. TCRdb keeps only in-frame clones here, not all; method: immunoSEQ multiplex PCR. The table lists fewer than 110,000 clones, approximately 89% of them singletons. The sample was peripheral blood, taken on day 0 of AZD1222 vaccination. The receptors here all came from an adult in good health.

The rearrangement links TRBV3-1 (or the pseudogene TRBV3-2) to TRBJ2-1; 14 bases are shared with TRBD2. The V segment lost 0 bases and the J segment 4 bases; nucleotides outside the gene matches: 8. The CDR3 spans 19 residues. Germline V CDR1 and CDR2: LGHDT, YNNKEL (reference sequence). Here the CDR3 reads CASSQDFRTSGGLYNEQFF. The CDR3, as DNA: TGTGCCAGCAGCCAAGATTTTCGGACTAGCGGGGGGCTATACAATGAGCAGTTCTTC.

The rearrangement uses TRBV2 and TRBJ1-1; D perhaps matches TRBD1 (6 bases). Germline V CDR1 and CDR2: SNHLY, FYNNEI. Deletions cut 8 bases from V and 4 bases from J, with 17 bases between. This CDR3 is 14 amino acids long. The CDR3 region has the DNA TGTGCCAGCGTGGGAGCAAGGGGGGGCACTGAAGCTTTCTTT. As protein: CASVGARGGTEAFF. The whole variable domain, remainder taken from reference TRBV2 and TRBJ1-1, is EPEVTQTPSHQVTQMGQEVILRCVPISNHLYFYWYRQILGQKVEFLVSFYNNEISEKSEIFDDQFSVERPDGSNFTLKIRSTKLEDSAMYFCASVGARGGTEAFFGQGTRLTVV.

The CDR3 region has the DNA TGTGCCAGCAGCGCCGGAATCTACGAGCAGTACTTC. Protein product: CASSAGIYEQYF. The chain recombines TRBV5-6 with TRBJ2-7; D remains unclear. Trimming left V 4 bases short and J 3 bases short, with 8 bases between. The germline gives CDR1 SGHDT, CDR2 YYEEEE. The CDR3 runs 12 residues. The full variable domain, in which reference TRBV5-6 and TRBJ2-7 provide the parts outside the CDR3, is DAGVTQSPTHLIKTRGQQVTLRCSPKSGHDTVSWYQQALGQGPQFIFQYYEEEERQRGNFPDRFSGHQFPNYSSELNVNALLLGDSALYLCASSAGIYEQYFGPGTRLTVT.

CDR3 in DNA: TGTGCCAGCAGCAGACCGGGACAGGGCGTAAGGTACGAGCAGTACTTC. It encodes CASSRPGQGVRYEQYF. The chain links TRBV7-8 to TRBJ2-7, with 9 nucleotides matching TRBD1. Per germline, CDR1 SGHVS and CDR2 FQNEAQ. This CDR3 has 16 residues. V dropped 5 bases and J dropped 4; count of bases not matched to a gene: 12.

J is TRBJ1-3 and V is TRBV7-6, with 10 bases aligning to TRBD1. V dropped 4 bases and J dropped 3; count of bases not matched to a gene: 6. There are 16 residues in the CDR3. From germline, CDR1 is SGHVS and CDR2 FNYEAQ. The CDR3: CASSSDRGSFGNTIYF. In nucleotides, the CDR3 is TGTGCCAGCAGCTCGGACAGGGGGTCGTTTGGAAACACCATATATTTT.

The chain uses TRBV5-4 and TRBJ1-2, with D perhaps TRBD1 (5 bases). V lost 0 bases, J lost 1 base, and 7 bases lay in between. There are 14 residues in the CDR3. The germline CDR1 and CDR2 sequences are SGHNT and YYREEE (reference sequence). The chain's CDR3 is CASSLDGGNYGYTF. The CDR3 bases are TGTGCCAGCAGCTTGGACGGGGGTAACTATGGCTACACCTTC.

The chain combines TRBV12-5 with TRBJ1-2; possible D gene TRBD1, 6 bases. This CDR3 comprises 18 residues. Trimming removed 0 bases at V and 3 bases at J, with 20 bases between. Per the germline V gene, CDR1 is LGHNT and CDR2 is FRNRAP. The CDR3, as DNA: TGTGCTAGTGGTTTGGTCCTGGCGCACCGGGGGCGCGACTATGGCTACACCTTC. The encoded protein is CASGLVLAHRGRDYGYTF.

V gene TRBV7-9 combines with J gene TRBJ2-7; D may be TRBD1 (6 bases). Germline V gene data show CDR1 as SEHNR and CDR2 as FQNEAQ (reference sequence). V was clipped by 2 bases and J by 1 base, with 9 bases between them. This CDR3 is 14 amino acids long. CDR3 in amino acids: CASSLMQGSYEQYF. The CDR3 DNA reads TGTGCCAGCAGCTTAATGCAGGGGTCCTACGAGCAGTACTTC.

The chain employs TRBV29-1 and TRBJ2-2; D is ambiguous. Germline V gene data show CDR1 as SQVTM and CDR2 as ANQGSEA. V was cut by 4 bases and J by 2 bases, with 8 bases left in between. This CDR3 region has 13 residues. CDR3 bases: TGCAGCGTTGTCAGGACCAACACCGGGGAGCTGTTTTTT. Amino acids: CSVVRTNTGELFF.